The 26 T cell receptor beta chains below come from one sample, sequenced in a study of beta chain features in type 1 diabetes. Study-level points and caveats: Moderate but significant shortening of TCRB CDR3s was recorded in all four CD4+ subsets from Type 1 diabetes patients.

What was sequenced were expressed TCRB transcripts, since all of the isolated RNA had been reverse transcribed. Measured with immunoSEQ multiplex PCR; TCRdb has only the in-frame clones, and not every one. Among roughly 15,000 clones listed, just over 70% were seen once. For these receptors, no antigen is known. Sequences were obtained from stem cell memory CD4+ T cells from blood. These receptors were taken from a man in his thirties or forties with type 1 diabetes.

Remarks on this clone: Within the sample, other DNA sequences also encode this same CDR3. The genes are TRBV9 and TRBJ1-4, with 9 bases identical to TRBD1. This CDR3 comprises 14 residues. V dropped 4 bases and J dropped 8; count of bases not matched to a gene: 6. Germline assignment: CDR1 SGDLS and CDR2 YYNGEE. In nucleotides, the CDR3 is TGTGCCAGCAGCCCACAGGGGGCGAGGGAAAAACTGTTTTTT. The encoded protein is CASSPQGAREKLFF.

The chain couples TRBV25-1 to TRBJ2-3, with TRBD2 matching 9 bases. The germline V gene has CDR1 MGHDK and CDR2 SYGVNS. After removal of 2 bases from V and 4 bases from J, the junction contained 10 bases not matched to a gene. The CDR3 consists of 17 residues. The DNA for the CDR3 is TGTGCCAGCAGTGAAGTTTGGGGCGGGGGGGCCCCAGATACGCAGTATTTT. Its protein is CASSEVWGGGAPDTQYF.

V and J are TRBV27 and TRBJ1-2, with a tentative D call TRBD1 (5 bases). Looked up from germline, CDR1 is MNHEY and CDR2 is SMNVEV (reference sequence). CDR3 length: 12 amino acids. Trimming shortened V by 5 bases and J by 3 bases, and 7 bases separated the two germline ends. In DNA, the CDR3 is TGTGCCAGCAGTCAGGGCCACTATGGCTACACCTTC. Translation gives CASSQGHYGYTF.

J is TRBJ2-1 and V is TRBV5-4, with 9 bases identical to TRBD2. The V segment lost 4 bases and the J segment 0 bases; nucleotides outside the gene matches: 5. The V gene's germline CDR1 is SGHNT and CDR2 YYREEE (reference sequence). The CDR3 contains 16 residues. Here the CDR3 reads CASSPTSGSSYNEQFF. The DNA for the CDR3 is TGTGCCAGCAGCCCGACTAGCGGCAGCTCCTACAATGAGCAGTTCTTC.

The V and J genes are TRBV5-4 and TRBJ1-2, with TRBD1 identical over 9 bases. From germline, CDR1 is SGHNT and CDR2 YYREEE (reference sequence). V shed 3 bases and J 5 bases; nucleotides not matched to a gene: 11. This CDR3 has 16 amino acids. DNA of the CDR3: TGTGCCAGCAGCTCACCCCCGGGACAGGGATATTATGGCTACACCTTC. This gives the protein CASSSPPGQGYYGYTF.

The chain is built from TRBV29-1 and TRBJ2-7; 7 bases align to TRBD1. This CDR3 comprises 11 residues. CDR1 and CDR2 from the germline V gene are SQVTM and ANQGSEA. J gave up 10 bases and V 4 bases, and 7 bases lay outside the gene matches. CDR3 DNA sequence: TGCAGCGTTGGAGTAGGGGGCCTACAGTACTTC. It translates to CSVGVGGLQYF.

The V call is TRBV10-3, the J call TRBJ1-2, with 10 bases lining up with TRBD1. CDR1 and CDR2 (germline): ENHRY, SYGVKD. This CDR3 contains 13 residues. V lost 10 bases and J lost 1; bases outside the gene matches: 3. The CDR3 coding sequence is TGTGCCACAGGGACAGGGGATAACTATGGCTACACCTTC. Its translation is CATGTGDNYGYTF.

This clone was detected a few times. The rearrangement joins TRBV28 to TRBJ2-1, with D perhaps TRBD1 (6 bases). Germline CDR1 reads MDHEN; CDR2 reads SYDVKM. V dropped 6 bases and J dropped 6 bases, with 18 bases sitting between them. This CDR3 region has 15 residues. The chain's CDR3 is CASSSPSTGPNEQFF. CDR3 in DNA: TGTGCCAGCAGCTCACCCTCTACAGGGCCCAATGAGCAGTTCTTC.

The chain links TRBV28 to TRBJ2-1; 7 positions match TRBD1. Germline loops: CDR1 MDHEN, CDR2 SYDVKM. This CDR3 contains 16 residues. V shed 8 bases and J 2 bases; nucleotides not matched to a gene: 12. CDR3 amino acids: CASDPNRGGTYNEQFF. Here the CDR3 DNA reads TGTGCCAGCGATCCTAACAGGGGCGGTACCTACAATGAGCAGTTCTTC. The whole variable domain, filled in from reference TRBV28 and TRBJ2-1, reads DVKVTQSSRYLVKRTGEKVFLECVQDMDHENMFWYRQDPGLGLRLIYFSYDVKMKEKGDIPEGYSVSREKKERFSLILESASTNQTSMYLCASDPNRGGTYNEQFFGPGTRLTVL.

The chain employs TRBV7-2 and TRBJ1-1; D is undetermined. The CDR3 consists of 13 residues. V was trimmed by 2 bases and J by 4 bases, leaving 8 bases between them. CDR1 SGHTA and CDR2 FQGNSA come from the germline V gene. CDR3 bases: TGTGCCAGCAGCTTATATAGTTCCACTGAAGCTTTCTTT. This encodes CASSLYSSTEAFF.

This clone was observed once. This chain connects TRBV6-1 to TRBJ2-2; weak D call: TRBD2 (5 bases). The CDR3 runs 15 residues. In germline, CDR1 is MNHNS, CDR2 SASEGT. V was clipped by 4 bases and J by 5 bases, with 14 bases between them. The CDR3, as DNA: TGTGCCAGCAGTGCGGGGTCATTCGGGACCGGGGAGCTGTTTTTT. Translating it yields CASSAGSFGTGELFF.

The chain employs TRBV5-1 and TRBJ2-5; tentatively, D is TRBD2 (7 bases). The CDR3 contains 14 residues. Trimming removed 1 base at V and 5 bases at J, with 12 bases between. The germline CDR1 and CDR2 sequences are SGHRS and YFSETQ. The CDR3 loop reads CASSLNGGPETQYF. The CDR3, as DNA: TGCGCCAGCAGCTTGAACGGGGGGCCTGAGACCCAGTACTTC. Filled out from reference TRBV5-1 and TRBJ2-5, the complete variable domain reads KAGVTQTPRYLIKTRGQQVTLSCSPISGHRSVSWYQQTPGQGLQFLFEYFSETQRNKGNFPGRFSGRQFSNSRSEMNVSTLELGDSALYLCASSLNGGPETQYFGPGTRLLVL.

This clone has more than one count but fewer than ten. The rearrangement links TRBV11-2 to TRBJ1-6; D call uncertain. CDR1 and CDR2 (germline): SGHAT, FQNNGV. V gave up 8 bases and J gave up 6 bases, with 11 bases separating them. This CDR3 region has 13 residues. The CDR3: CASAPGLNSPLHF. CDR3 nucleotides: TGTGCCAGCGCACCAGGCCTTAATTCACCCCTCCACTTT.

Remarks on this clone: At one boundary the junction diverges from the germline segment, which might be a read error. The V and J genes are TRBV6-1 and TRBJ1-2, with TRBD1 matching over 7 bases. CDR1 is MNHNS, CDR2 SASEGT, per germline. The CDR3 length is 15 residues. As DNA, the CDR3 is TGTGCCAGCAGGGAAGAGGGGGCGCGGATCTATGGCTACACCTTC. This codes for CASREEGARIYGYTF.

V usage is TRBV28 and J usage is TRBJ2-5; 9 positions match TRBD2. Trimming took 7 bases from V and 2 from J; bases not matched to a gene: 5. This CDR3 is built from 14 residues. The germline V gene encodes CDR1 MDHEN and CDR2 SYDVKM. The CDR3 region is CASIAGGRQETQYF. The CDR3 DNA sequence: TGTGCCAGCATCGCGGGGGGGCGTCAAGAGACCCAGTACTTC.

CDR3 sequence reads: CASSPTPGGDEKLFF. CDR3 coding DNA: TGCGCCAGCAGCCCTACCCCAGGTGGCGATGAAAAACTGTTTTTT. The chain links TRBV5-1 to TRBJ1-4; the D is unclear. Germline V gene lookup returns CDR1 SGHRS and CDR2 YFSETQ. V gave up 4 bases and J gave up 6 bases, with 16 bases separating them. The CDR3 loop spans 15 amino acids.

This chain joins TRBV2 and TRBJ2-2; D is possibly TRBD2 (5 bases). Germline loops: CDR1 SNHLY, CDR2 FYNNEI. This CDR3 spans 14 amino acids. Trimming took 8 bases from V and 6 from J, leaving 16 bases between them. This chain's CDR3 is CASSSQLVAGELFF. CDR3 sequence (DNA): TGTGCCAGCTCCTCCCAACTAGTGGCCGGGGAGCTGTTTTTT.

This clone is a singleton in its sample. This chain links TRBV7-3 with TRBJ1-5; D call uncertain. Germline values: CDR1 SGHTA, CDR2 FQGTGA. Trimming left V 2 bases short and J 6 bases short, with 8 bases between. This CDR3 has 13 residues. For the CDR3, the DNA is TGTGCCAGCAGCTTACCCCCGGGTCAGCCCCAGCATTTT. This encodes CASSLPPGQPQHF.

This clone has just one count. CDR3 protein: CASSEEYQPQHF. In DNA, the CDR3 is TGTGCCAGCAGTGAGGAGTACCAGCCCCAGCATTTT. J is TRBJ1-5 and V is TRBV2; D unclear. CDR1 and CDR2 (germline): SNHLY, FYNNEI. The CDR3 length is 12 residues. Deletions cut 3 bases from V and 7 bases from J, with 7 bases between. The complete variable domain, with remaining parts taken from reference TRBV2 and TRBJ1-5, reads EPEVTQTPSHQVTQMGQEVILRCVPISNHLYFYWYRQILGQKVEFLVSFYNNEISEKSEIFDDQFSVERPDGSNFTLKIRSTKLEDSAMYFCASSEEYQPQHFGDGTRLSIL.

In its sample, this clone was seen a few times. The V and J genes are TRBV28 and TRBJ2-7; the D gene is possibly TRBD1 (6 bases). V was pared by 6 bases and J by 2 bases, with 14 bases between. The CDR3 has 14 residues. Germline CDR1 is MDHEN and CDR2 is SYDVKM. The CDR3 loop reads CASSTGQRTYEQYF. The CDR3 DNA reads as TGTGCCAGCAGCACCGGACAGCGAACCTACGAGCAGTACTTC.

This CDR3 is CASSLAGESSYNEQFF. Here the CDR3 DNA reads TGCGCCAGCAGTTTAGCGGGGGAGAGCTCCTACAATGAGCAGTTCTTC. This sequence joins TRBV5-1 and TRBJ2-1; 9 nucleotides match TRBD2. This CDR3 has 16 residues. V was pared by 5 bases and J by 0 bases, with 6 bases of the junction left unmatched. Germline V gene data show CDR1 as SGHRS and CDR2 as YFSETQ.

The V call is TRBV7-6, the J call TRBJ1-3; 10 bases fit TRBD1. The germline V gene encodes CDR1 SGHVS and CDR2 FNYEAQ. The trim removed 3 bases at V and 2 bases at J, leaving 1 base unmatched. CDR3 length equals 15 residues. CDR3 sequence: CASSLTGGTGNTIYF. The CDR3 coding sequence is TGTGCCAGCAGCTTGACAGGGGGCACTGGAAACACCATATATTTT.

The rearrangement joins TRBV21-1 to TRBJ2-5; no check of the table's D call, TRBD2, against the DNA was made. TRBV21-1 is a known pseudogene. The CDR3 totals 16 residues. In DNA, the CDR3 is TGTGCCAGCAGCAAAAGTTGCGGGGCGGGGCAAGAGACCCAGTACTTC. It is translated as CASSKSCGAGQETQYF.

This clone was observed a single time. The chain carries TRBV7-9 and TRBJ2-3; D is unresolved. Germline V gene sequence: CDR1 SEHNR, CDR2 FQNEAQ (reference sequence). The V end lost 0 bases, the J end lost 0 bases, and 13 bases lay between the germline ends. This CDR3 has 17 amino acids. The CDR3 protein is CASSLARSTPSTDTQYF. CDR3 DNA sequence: TGTGCCAGCAGCTTAGCGCGGTCAACCCCTAGCACAGATACGCAGTATTTT.

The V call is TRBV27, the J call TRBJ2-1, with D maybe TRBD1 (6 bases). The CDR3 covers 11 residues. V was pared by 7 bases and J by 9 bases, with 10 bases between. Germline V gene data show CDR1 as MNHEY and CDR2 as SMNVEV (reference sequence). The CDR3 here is CASNRGGEQFF. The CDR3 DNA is TGTGCCAGCAATCGAGGGGGTGAGCAGTTCTTC.

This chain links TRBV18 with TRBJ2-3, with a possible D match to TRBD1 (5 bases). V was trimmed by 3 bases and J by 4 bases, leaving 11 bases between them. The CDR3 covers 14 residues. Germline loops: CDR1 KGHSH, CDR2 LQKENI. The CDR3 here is CASSPSGHSDTQYF. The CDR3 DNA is TGTGCCAGCTCACCCTCTGGACATTCAGATACGCAGTATTTT.